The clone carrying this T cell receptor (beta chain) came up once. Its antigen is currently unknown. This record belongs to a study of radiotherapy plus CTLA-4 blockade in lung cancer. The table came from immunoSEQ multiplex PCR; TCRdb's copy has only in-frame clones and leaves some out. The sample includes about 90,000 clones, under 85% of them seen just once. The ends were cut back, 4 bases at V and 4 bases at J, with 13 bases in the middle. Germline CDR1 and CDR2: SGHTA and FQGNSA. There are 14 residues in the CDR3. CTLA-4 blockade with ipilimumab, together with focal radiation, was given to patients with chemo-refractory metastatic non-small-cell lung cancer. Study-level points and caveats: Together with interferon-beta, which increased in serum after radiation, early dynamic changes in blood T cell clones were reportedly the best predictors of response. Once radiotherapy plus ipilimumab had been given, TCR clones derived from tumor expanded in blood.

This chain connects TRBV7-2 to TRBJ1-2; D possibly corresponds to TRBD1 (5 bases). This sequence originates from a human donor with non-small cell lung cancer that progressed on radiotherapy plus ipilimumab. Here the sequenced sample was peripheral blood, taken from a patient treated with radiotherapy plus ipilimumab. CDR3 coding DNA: TGTGCCAGCAGCTCCCACTGGGACGGCTATGGCTACACCTTC. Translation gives CASSSHWDGYGYTF.